This T cell receptor (beta chain) was sequenced in a study of blood T cell repertoires in COVID-19. Germline CDR1 SGHDT, CDR2 YYEEEE. Trimming at V came to 7 bases and at J to 6 bases, leaving 6 bases not matched to a gene. CDR3 length equals 12 residues. Produced via immunoSEQ multiplex PCR; TCRdb's table is partial and in-frame only. The sample holds some 150,000 clones, roughly 88% seen once. Sequencing used peripheral blood. The TCR originated in a woman aged 60-75 years with COVID-19, enrolled during active disease. The chain recombines TRBV5-6 with TRBJ1-2; 7 nucleotides line up with TRBD1. This chain's CDR3 is CASHSGGDGYTF. CDR3 bases: TGTGCCAGCCACTCAGGGGGAGATGGCTACACCTTC.